This TCR beta chain was retrieved from a study of a mutant IDH1 vaccine in newly diagnosed glioma. Turning to the study itself: Vaccination began 4-6 weeks post radiotherapy alone, or with temozolomide cycles. Notes on the study in general: Any relationship between pseudoprogression and changes in top peripheral T cell clonotypes seemed absent.

Clones were read by immunoSEQ multiplex PCR, and TCRdb kept only the in-frame ones, dropping some. The table lists about 42,000 clones, 65% to 90% of them singletons. Concerning this clone itself: Its antigen is as yet unknown.

The time point denotes: week 35, safety follow-up. Vaccination comprised doses that each held 300 ug of mutant IDH1 20-mer peptide, plus topical imiquimod. The material sequenced was PBMCs, taken from a glioma patient whose treatment included an IDH1 peptide vaccine. The sequence was obtained from a woman aged 50 to 65 with glioma.

CDR3 sequence (DNA): TGTGCCACCAGCAGAGATAAGGGGTACAATCAGCCCCAGCATTTT. Its protein is CATSRDKGYNQPQHF. V and J are TRBV15 and TRBJ1-5, with D possibly being TRBD1 (5 bases). V gave up 0 bases and J gave up 3 bases, with 9 bases separating them. This CDR3 region has 15 residues. Germline CDR1 LNHNV, CDR2 YYDKDF (reference sequence).